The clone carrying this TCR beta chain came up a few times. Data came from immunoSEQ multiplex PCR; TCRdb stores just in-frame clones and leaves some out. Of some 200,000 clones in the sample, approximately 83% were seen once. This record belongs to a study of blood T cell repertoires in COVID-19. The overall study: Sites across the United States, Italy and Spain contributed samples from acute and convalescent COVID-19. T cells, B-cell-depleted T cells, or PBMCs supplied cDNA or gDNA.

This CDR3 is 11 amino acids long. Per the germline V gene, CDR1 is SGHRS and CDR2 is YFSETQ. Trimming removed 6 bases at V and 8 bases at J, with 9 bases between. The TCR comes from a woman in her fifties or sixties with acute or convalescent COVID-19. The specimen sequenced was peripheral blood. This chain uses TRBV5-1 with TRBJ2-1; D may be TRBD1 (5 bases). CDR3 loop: CASTQGHEQFF. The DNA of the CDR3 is TGCGCCAGCACCCAGGGTCATGAGCAGTTCTTC.